The clone carrying this T cell receptor (beta chain) was seen more than once but under ten times. Its matching antigen is unknown. Primers: 60 Vbeta forward and 13 Jbeta reverse. Clones were sequenced by immunoSEQ multiplex PCR, and TCRdb holds only the in-frame ones, with some missing. The data show some 160,000 clones, 70% to 90% seen once. The data belong to a study of cytomegalovirus exposure and HLA in healthy donors. Study results and limitations: CMV serostatus was the only recorded immune exposure for donors. A later analysis reportedly found that, within productive TCRs, an Asian-associated ancestry cluster had fewer N-insertions than the mean observed across the approximately 600 donors.

V gave up 4 bases and J gave up 1 base; unmatched junction bases: 3. CDR3 length equals 14 residues. Germline V gene sequence: CDR1 SGDLS, CDR2 YYNGEE. The sample comprised PBMCs. The sequence was collected from a woman aged 40 to 50 in good health and CMV-seropositive. The chain couples TRBV9 to TRBJ1-1; 8 nucleotides align to TRBD1. The chain's CDR3 is CASSTGTGNTEAFF. The CDR3 DNA reads as TGTGCCAGCAGCACCGGGACAGGGAACACTGAAGCTTTCTTT.